Following are 10 T cell receptor beta chains from one sample sequenced in a study of response to subunit inactivated influenza vaccine. A single record per CDR3 protein comes from TCRdb applying MiXCR to the RT-PCR reads. Found here are 750,000 to 850,000 distinct CDR3 sequences, less than 20% of them singletons; the top ten hold about a tenth. The specimen comprised PBMCs from blood, sampled about 5 days after vaccination. Receptor source: a man aged 50 to 60 who received an inactivated influenza vaccine.

This clonotype was recorded a few times. CDR3 protein: CASSLGTNTPSTDTQYF. CDR3 in DNA: TGTGCCAGCAGCTTGGGGACGAACACTCCTAGCACAGATACGCAGTATTTT. This rearrangement joins TRBV5-6 to TRBJ2-3; D is unresolved. Per germline, CDR1 SGHDT and CDR2 YYEEEE. This CDR3 contains 17 residues. Trimming took off 0 bases at V and 0 bases at J, with 14 bases between the two ends.

The rearrangement joins TRBV4-1 to TRBJ1-6, with TRBD1 identical over 8 bases. CDR1 and CDR2 from the germline V gene are MGHRA and YSYEKL. After removal of 1 base from V and 9 bases from J, the junction contained 11 bases not matched to a gene. CDR3 size: 17 residues. DNA for the CDR3: TGCGCCAGCAGCCAAGGGGAGACCGGGACAGGAGTTTCACCCCTCCACTTT. It specifies CASSQGETGTGVSPLHF.

This sequence joins TRBV9 and TRBJ2-7; tentatively, D is TRBD1 or TRBD2 (5 bases each). Per the germline V gene, CDR1 is SGDLS and CDR2 is YYNGEE. This CDR3 has 14 residues. Trimming took 4 bases from V and 3 from J, leaving 14 bases between them. CDR3 DNA sequence: TGTGCCAGCAGCCCAGAACAGGAGGACTACGAGCAGTACTTC. It is translated as CASSPEQEDYEQYF.

This clonotype was recorded at least ten times. This chain links TRBV4-3 with TRBJ2-1, with D tentatively TRBD1 (5 bases). This CDR3 region has 13 residues. Between the trimmed V and J ends, which lost 3 bases and 7 bases, there was a span of 10 bases. Germline V gives CDR1 LGHNA, CDR2 YSLEER. Here the CDR3 reads CASSHSRVNEQFF. The CDR3 DNA sequence: TGCGCCAGCAGCCACTCCAGGGTAAATGAGCAGTTCTTC.

This clonotype has only a few counts. The V gene is TRBV4-3, the J gene TRBJ2-7, with unresolved D. Per the germline V gene, CDR1 is LGHNA and CDR2 is YSLEER. This CDR3 contains 17 residues. The ends were cut back, 2 bases at V and 2 bases at J, with 19 bases in the middle. CDR3 sequence (DNA): TGCGCCAGCAGCCAAAGCTGGGTCCCCGAGGCGACCTACGAGCAGTACTTC. Encoded protein: CASSQSWVPEATYEQYF.

This clonotype was picked up a small number of times. The chain employs TRBV4-3 and TRBJ1-1; D is unresolved. The CDR3 length is 15 residues. The germline V gene encodes CDR1 LGHNA and CDR2 YSLEER. V was cut by 1 base and J by 11 bases, with 20 bases left in between. As DNA, the CDR3 is TGCGCCAGCAGCCAAGTCTTATTAGGACCCGGTAGGGCTTTCTTT. It specifies CASSQVLLGPGRAFF.

V and J are TRBV29-1 and TRBJ2-7, with TRBD2 matching 13 bases. The CDR3 is 13 amino acids. Germline CDR1 SQVTM, CDR2 ANQGSEA. V was pared by 6 bases and J by 2 bases, with 1 base of the junction left unmatched. The CDR3 reads CSVGLAGAYEQYF. The CDR3 DNA sequence: TGCAGCGTCGGACTAGCGGGAGCCTACGAGCAGTACTTC.

The rearrangement joins TRBV30 to TRBJ2-2; D call uncertain. Germline CDR1 reads GTSNPN; CDR2 reads SVGIG (reference sequence). The CDR3 consists of 14 residues. The V gene lost 2 bases and the J gene lost 2 bases, with 9 bases spanning the gap. CDR3 nucleotides: TGTGCCTGGAGTCGCACGGTTAACACCGGGGAGCTGTTTTTT. It specifies CAWSRTVNTGELFF.

The DNA of the CDR3 is TGCAGTGGGGTACCGGGCCCCTGGGGGACTGAAGCTTTCTTT. Protein sequence: CSGVPGPWGTEAFF. This chain links TRBV20-1 with TRBJ1-1; TRBD1 might be the D (5 bases). Trimming pared 7 bases from V and 5 bases from J, leaving 20 bases between. The germline gives CDR1 DFQATT, CDR2 SNEGSKA (reference sequence). The CDR3 is 14 amino acids.

The chain uses TRBV7-9 and TRBJ1-1, with 7 bases fitting TRBD1. The CDR3 extends over 16 amino acids. V was pared by 5 bases and J by 3 bases, with 12 bases of the junction left unmatched. The germline V gene encodes CDR1 SEHNR and CDR2 FQNEAQ (reference sequence). CDR3 protein: CASSLYRGPRDTEAFF. The CDR3 nucleotides read TGTGCCAGCAGCCTGTACAGGGGACCCCGGGACACTGAAGCTTTCTTT.